This record concerns one TCR beta chain sequence. What it recognizes is unknown. A second 7 to 11 cycle PCR used barcoded and J-beta primers. A template-switch adaptor with 12 random nucleotides tagged each cDNA molecule. TCRdb itself ran the 5' RACE reads through MiXCR, one entry per CDR3 protein. Of about 540,000 distinct CDR3 sequences listed, about 25% are singletons. The data originate from a study of blood T cells in healthy people across ages. Notes on the study in general: The lack of PBMC sorting stopped any conclusive naive versus antigen-experienced comparison.

These records were also assigned to another study, of T cells of mothers and their children. As reported in that work: Related mother-child pairs shared marginally more repertoire than unrelated pairs, though not significantly.

Sequenced material: blood. The receptor was isolated from a boy between 5 and 17 years old in good health.

The CDR3 DNA reads as TGTGCCAGCAGCTTGGTATCGGACAGCCCCTCTGGAAACACCATATATTTT. It translates to CASSLVSDSPSGNTIYF. The rearrangement uses TRBV5-6 and TRBJ1-3, with D maybe TRBD1 (6 bases). Trimming took off 0 bases at V and 0 bases at J, with 13 bases between the two ends. The CDR3 contains 17 residues. CDR1 and CDR2 from the germline V gene are SGHDT and YYEEEE.